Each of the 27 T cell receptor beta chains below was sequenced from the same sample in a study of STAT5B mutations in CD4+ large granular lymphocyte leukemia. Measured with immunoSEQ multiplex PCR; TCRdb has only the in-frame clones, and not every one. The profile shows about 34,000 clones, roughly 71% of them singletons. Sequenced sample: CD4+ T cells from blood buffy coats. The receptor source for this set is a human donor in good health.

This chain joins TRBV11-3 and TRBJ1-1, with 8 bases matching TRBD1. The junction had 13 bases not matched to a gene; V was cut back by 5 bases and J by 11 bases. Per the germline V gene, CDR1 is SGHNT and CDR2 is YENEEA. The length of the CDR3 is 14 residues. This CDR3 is CASSLQGDLSGAFF. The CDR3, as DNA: TGTGCCAGCAGCCTACAGGGGGACCTAAGCGGCGCTTTCTTT. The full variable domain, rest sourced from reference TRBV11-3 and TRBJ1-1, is EAGVVQSPRYKIIEKKQPVAFWCNPISGHNTLYWYLQNLGQGPELLIRYENEEAVDDSQLPKDRFSAERLKGVDSTLKIQPAELGDSAVYLCASSLQGDLSGAFFGQGTRLTVV.

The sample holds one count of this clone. Here the CDR3 DNA reads TGCGCCAGCAGCTTGGCGGGCCGCACAGATACGCAGTATTTT. As protein: CASSLAGRTDTQYF. V gene TRBV5-1 combines with J gene TRBJ2-3; D not certain. Trimming took off 0 bases at V and 1 base at J, with 6 bases between the two ends. The CDR3 covers 14 residues. Germline loops: CDR1 SGHRS, CDR2 YFSETQ.

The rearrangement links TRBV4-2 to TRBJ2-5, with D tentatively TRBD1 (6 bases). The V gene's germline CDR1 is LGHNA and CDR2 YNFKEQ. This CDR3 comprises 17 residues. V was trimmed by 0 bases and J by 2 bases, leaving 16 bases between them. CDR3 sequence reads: CASSQERGGREQETQYF. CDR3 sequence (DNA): TGTGCCAGCAGCCAAGAACGTGGGGGCCGGGAACAAGAGACCCAGTACTTC.

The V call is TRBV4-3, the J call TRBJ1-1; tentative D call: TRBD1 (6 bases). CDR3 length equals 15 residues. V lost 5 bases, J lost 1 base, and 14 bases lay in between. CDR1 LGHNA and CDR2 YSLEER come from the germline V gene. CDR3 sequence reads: CASSFGGLPNTEAFF. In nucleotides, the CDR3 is TGCGCCAGCAGCTTCGGGGGCCTTCCGAACACTGAAGCTTTCTTT.

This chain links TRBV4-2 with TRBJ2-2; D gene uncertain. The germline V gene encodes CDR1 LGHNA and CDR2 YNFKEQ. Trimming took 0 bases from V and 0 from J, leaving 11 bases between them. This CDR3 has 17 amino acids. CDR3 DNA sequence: TGTGCCAGCAGCCAAGAGTTGAGGTTCGCGAACACCGGGGAGCTGTTTTTT. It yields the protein CASSQELRFANTGELFF.

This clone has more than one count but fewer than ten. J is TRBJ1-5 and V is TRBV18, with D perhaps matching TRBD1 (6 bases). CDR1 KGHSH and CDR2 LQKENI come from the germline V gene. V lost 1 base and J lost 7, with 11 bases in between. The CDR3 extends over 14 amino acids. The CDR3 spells CASSPLDSDQPQHF. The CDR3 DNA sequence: TGTGCCAGCTCACCACTGGACAGCGACCAGCCCCAGCATTTT.

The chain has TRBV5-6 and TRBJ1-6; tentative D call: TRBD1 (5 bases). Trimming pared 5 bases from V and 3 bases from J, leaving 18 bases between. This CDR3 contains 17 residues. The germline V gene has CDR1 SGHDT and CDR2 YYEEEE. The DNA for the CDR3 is TGTGCCAGCAGAGTGGGGGGTCGAGGGAACTATAATTCACCCCTCCACTTT. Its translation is CASRVGGRGNYNSPLHF.

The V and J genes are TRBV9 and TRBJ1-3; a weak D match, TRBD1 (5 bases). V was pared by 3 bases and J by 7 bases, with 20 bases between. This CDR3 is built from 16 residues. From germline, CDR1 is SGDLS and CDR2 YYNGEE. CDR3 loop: CASSDRGTPGLNTIYF. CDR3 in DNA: TGTGCCAGCAGCGACCGGGGGACCCCTGGCCTTAACACCATATATTTT.

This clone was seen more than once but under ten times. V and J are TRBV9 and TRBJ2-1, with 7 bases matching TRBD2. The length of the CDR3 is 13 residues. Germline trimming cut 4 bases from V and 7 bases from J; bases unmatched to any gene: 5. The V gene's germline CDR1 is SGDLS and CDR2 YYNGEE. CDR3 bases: TGTGCCAGCAGCCGGGGGAGGGCAAATGAGCAGTTCTTC. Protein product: CASSRGRANEQFF. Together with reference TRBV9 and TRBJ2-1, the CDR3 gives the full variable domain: DSGVTQTPKHLITATGQRVTLRCSPRSGDLSVYWYQQSLDQGLQFLIQYYNGEERAKGNILERFSAQQFPDLHSELNLSSLELGDSALYFCASSRGRANEQFFGPGTRLTVL.

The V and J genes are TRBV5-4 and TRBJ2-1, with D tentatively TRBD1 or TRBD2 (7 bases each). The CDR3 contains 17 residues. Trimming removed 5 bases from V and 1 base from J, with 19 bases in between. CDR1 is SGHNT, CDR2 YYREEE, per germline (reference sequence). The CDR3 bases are TGTGCCAGCAGAGTGCAGGGGGGGGTCACATCCTACAATGAGCAGTTCTTC. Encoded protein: CASRVQGGVTSYNEQFF.

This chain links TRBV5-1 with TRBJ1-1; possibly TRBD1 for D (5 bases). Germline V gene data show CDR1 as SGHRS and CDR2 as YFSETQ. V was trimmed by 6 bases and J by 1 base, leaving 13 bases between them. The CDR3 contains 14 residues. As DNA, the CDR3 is TGCGCCAGCAATTCGGGGGAACCGAACACTGAAGCTTTCTTT. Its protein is CASNSGEPNTEAFF. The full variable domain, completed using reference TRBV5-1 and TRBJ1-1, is KAGVTQTPRYLIKTRGQQVTLSCSPISGHRSVSWYQQTPGQGLQFLFEYFSETQRNKGNFPGRFSGRQFSNSRSEMNVSTLELGDSALYLCASNSGEPNTEAFFGQGTRLTVV.

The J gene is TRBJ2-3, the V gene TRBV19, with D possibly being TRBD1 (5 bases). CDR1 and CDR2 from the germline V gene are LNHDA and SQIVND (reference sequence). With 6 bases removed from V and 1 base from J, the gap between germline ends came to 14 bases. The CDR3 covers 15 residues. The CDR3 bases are TGTGCCAGTAGCGAGCAGGGAAGGGGCACAGATACGCAGTATTTT. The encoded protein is CASSEQGRGTDTQYF.

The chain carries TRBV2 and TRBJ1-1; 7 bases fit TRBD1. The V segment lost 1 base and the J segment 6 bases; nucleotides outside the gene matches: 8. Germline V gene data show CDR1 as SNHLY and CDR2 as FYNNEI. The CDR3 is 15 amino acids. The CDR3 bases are TGTGCCAGCAGTGAAGAGCGACAGGGTATATCTGAAGCTTTCTTT. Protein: CASSEERQGISEAFF.

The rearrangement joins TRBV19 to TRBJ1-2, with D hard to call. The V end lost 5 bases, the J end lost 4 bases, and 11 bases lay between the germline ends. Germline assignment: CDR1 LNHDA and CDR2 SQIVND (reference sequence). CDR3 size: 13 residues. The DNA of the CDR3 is TGTGCCAGTAGTGAACCCCCCGCCTATGGCTACACCTTC. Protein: CASSEPPAYGYTF.

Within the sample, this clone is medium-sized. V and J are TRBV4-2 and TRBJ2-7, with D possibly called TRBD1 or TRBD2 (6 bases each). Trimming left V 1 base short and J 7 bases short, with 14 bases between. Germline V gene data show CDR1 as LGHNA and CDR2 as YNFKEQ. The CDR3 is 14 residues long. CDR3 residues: CASSQAGGRVEQYF. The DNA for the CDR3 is TGTGCCAGCAGCCAAGCTGGGGGGCGAGTGGAGCAGTACTTC.

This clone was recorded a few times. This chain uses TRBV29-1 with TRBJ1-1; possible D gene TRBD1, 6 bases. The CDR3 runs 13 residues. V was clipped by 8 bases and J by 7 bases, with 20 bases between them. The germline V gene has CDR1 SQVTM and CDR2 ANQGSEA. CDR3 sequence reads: CSSRRGQRDEAFF. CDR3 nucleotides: TGCAGCTCCCGCCGGGGGCAACGGGATGAAGCTTTCTTT. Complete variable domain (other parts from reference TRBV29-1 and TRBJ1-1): SAVISQKPSRDICQRGTSLTIQCQVDSQVTMMFWYRQQPGQSLTLIATANQGSEATYESGFVIDKFPISRPNLTFSTLTVSNMSPEDSSIYLCSSRRGQRDEAFFGQGTRLTVV.

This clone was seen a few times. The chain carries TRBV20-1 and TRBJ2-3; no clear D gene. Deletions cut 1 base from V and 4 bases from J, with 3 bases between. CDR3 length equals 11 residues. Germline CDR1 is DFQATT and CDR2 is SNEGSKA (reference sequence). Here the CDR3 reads CSARVPDTQYF. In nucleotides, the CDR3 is TGCAGTGCTAGAGTGCCAGATACGCAGTATTTT.

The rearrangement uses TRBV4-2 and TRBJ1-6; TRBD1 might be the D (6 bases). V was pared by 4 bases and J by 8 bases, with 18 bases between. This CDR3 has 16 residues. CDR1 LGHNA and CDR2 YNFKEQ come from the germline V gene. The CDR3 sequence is CASSPPKRGDHSPLHF. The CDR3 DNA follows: TGTGCCAGCAGCCCGCCGAAAAGGGGGGATCATTCACCCCTCCACTTT.

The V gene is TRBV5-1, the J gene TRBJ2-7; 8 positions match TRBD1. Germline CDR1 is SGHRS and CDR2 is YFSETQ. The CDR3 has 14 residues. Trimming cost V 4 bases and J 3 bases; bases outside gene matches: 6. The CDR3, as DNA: TGCGCCAGCAGCACCGGACAGGGCGGCTACGAGCAGTACTTC. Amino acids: CASSTGQGGYEQYF.

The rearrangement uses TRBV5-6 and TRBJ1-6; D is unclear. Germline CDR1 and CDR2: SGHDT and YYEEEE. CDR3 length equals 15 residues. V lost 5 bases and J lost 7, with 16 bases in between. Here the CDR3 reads CASSLRAASNSPLHF. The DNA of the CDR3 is TGTGCCAGCAGTTTACGTGCCGCGTCGAATTCACCCCTCCACTTT.

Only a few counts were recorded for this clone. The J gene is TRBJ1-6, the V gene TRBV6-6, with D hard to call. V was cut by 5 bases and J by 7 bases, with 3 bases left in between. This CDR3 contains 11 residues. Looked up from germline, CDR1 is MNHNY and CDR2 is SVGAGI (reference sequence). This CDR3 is CASSTNSPLHF. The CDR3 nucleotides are TGTGCCAGCAGTACAAATTCACCCCTCCACTTT.

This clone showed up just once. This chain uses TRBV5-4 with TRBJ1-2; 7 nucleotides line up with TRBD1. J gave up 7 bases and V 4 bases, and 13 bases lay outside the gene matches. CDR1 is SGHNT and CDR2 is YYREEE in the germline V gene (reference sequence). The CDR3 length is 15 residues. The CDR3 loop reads CASSPRTDRVGGYTF. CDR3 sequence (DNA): TGTGCCAGCAGCCCTAGAACCGACAGGGTGGGTGGCTACACCTTC.

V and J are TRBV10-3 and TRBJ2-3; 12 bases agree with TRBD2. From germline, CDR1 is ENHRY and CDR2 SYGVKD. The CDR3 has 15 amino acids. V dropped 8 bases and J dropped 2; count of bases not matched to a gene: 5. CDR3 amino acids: CAIGTSGGLTDTQYF. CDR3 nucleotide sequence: TGTGCCATCGGCACTAGCGGGGGGCTCACAGATACGCAGTATTTT.

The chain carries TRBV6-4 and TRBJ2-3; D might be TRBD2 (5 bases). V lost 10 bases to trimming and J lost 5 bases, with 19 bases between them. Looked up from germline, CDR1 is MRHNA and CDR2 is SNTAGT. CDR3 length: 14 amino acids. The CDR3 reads CATSDRSRGDTQYF. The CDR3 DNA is TGTGCCACCTCGGACCGATCCCGGGGAGATACGCAGTATTTT.

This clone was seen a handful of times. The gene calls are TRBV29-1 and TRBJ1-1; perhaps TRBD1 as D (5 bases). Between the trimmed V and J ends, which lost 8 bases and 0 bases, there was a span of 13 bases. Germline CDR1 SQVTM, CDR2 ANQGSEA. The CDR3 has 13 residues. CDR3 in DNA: TGCAGCTTTGCCGACAGCTTGAACACTGAAGCTTTCTTT. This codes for CSFADSLNTEAFF.

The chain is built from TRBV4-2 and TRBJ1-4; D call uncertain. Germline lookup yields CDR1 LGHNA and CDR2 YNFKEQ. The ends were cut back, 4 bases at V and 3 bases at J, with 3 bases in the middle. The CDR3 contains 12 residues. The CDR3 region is CASSRSNEKLFF. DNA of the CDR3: TGTGCCAGCAGCCGCTCTAATGAAAAACTGTTTTTT.

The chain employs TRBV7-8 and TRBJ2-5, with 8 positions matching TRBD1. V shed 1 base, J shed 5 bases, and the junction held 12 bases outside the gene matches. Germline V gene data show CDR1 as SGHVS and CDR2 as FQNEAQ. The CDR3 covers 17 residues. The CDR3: CASSLVVGQAPGETQYF. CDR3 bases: TGTGCCAGCAGCTTAGTTGTGGGACAGGCGCCCGGGGAGACCCAGTACTTC.